The TCR beta chain under discussion was sequenced for a study of beta chain features in type 1 diabetes. General study results and limits: Patients' naive, central memory and regulatory TCRB repertoires appeared more alike than those of healthy donors.

The entirety of the isolated RNA underwent reverse transcription, so expressed TCRB transcripts were sequenced. The average read count of naive, central memory and regulatory T cell samples was approximately 4 million. Clones were read by immunoSEQ multiplex PCR, and TCRdb kept only the in-frame ones, dropping some. The sample includes about 930,000 clones, 15% to 20% of them seen just once. Every donor had blood drawn once into heparin, approximately 120 mL on average. The CDR3 covers 16 residues. Germline V gene lookup returns CDR1 SGHRS and CDR2 YFSETQ. Trimming took 3 bases from V and 0 from J; bases not matched to a gene: 7. There are a few counts of this clone. What it recognizes is unknown.

This clonotype was obtained from a woman under 30 in good health. V is TRBV5-1 and J is TRBJ2-7, with 9 bases that match TRBD1. Sample: naive CD4+ T cells from blood. This CDR3 is CASSSGGTGSSYEQYF. The DNA of the CDR3 is TGCGCCAGCAGCTCCGGTGGGACAGGGAGCTCCTACGAGCAGTACTTC.